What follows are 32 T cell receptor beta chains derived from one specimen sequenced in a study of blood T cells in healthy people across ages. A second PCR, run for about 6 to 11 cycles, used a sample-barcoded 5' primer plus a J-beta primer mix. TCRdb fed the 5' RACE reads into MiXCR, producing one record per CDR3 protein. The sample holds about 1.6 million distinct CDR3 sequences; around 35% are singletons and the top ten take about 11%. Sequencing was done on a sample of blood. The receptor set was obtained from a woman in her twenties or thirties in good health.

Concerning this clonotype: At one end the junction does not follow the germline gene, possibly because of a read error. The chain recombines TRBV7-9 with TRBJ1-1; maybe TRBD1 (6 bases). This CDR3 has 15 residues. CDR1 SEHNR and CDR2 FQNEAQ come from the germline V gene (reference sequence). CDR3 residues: CASILTGQRNTEAFF. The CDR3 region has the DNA TGTGCCAGCATCTTAACTGGACAGCGGAACACTGAAGCTTTCTTT.

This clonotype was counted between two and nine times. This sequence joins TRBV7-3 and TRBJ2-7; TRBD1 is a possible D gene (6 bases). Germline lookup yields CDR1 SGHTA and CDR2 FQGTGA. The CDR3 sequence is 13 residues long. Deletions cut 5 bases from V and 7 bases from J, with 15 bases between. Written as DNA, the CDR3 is TGTGCCAGCAGCCGTACAGGGAACTGGGAGCAGTACTTC. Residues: CASSRTGNWEQYF.

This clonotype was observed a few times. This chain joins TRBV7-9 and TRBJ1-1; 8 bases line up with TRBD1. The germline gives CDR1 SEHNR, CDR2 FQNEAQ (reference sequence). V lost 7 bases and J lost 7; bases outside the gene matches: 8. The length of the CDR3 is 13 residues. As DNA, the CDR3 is TGTGCCAGCACCCTAGGACAGGGAGGTGAAGCTTTCTTT. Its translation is CASTLGQGGEAFF.

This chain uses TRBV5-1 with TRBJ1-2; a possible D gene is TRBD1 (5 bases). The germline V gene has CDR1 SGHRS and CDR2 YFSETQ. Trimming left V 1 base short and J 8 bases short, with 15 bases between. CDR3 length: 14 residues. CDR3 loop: CASSLSGEGTGYTF. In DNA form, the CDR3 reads TGCGCCAGCAGCTTGTCCGGTGAAGGGACCGGCTACACCTTC.

The CDR3 protein is CASSWGSWDEETQYF. DNA of the CDR3: TGCGCCAGCAGCTGGGGGTCCTGGGATGAAGAGACCCAGTACTTC. This chain joins TRBV5-1 and TRBJ2-5; D possibly matches TRBD1 or TRBD2 (5 bases each). Germline values: CDR1 SGHRS, CDR2 YFSETQ. The germline V and J ends were trimmed by 3 bases and 3 bases, with 15 bases remaining between them. This CDR3 contains 15 residues.

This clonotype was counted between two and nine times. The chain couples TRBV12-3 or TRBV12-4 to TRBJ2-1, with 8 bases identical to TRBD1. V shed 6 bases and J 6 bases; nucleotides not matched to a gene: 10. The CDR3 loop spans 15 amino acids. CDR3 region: CASSALGQGANEQFF. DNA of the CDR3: TGTGCCAGCAGCGCCCTAGGACAGGGAGCCAATGAGCAGTTCTTC.

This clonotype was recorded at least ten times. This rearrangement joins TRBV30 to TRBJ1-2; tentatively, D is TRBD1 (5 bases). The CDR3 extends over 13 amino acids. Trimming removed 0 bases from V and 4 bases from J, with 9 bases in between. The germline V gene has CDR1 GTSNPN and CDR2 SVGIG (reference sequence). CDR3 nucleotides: TGTGCCTGGAGTGTGGAGGGGCGCTATGGCTACACCTTC. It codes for CAWSVEGRYGYTF.

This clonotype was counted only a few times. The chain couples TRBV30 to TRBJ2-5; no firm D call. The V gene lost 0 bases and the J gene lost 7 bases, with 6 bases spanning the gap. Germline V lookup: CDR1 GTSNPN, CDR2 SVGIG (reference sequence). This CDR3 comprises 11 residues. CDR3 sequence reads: CAWSVERTQYF. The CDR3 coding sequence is TGTGCCTGGAGTGTTGAGAGGACCCAGTACTTC.

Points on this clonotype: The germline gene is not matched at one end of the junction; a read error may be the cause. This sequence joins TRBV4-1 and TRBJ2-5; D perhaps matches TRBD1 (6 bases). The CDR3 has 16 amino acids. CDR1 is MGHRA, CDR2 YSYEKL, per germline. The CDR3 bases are TGCGCCGGCAGCCAAAGGGACCGTGCCCAGGGGGAGACCCAGTACTTC. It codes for CAGSQRDRAQGETQYF.

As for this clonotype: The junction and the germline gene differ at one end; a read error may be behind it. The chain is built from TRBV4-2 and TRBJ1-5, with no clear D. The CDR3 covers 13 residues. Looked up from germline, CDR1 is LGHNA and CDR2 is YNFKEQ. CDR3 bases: TGTGCCAGCAGCCAAGATGAGGGATCGCCCCGGCATTTT. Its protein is CASSQDEGSPRHF.

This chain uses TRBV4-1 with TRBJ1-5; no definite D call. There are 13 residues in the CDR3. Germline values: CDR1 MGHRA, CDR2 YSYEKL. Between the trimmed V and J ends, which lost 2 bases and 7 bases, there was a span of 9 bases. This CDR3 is CASSQWLVQPQHF. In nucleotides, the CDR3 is TGCGCCAGCAGCCAATGGCTGGTCCAGCCCCAGCATTTT.

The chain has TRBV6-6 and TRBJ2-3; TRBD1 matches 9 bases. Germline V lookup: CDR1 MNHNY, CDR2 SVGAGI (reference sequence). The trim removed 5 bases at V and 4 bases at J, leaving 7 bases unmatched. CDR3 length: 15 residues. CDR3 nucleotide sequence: TGTGCCAGCAGTAAGGGACAGGGCGCCGCAGATACGCAGTATTTT. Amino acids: CASSKGQGAADTQYF.

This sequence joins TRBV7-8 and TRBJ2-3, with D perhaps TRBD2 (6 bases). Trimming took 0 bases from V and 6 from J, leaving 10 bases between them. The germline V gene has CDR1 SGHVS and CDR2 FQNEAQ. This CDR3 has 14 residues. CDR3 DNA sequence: TGTGCCAGCAGCTTAGCGTGGAGGGGTGATACGCAGTATTTT. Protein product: CASSLAWRGDTQYF.

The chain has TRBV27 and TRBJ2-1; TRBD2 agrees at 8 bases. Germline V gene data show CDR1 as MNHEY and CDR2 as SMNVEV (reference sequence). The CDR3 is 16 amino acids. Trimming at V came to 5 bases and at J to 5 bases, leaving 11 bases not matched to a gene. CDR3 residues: CASSLSGGDPHNEQFF. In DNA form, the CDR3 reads TGTGCCAGCAGTCTCAGCGGGGGAGACCCCCACAATGAGCAGTTCTTC.

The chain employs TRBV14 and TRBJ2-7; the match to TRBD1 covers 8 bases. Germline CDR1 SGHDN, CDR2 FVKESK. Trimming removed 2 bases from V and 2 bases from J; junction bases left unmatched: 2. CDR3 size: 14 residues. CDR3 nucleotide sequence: TGTGCCAGCAGCCAAATGGACAGGGCCTACGAGCAGTACTTC. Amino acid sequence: CASSQMDRAYEQYF.

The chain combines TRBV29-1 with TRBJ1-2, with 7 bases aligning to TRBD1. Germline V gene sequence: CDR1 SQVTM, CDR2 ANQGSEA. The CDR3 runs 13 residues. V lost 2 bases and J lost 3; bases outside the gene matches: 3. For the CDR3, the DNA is TGCAGCGTTGAAACCGGGACAGACTATGGCTACACCTTC. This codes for CSVETGTDYGYTF.

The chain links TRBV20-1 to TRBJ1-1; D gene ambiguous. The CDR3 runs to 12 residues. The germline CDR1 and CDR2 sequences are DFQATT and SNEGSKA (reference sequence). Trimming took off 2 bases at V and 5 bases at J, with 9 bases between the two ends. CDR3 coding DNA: TGCAGTGCTAGACACTTATCTACTGAAGCTTTCTTT. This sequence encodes CSARHLSTEAFF.

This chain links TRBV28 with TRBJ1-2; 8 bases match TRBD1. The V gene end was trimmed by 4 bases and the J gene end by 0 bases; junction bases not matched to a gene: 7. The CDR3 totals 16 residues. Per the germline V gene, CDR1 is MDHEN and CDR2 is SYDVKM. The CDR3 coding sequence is TGTGCCAGCAGTTCCCCAGGGGGCCGAGCTAACTATGGCTACACCTTC. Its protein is CASSSPGGRANYGYTF.

The CDR3 loop reads CASSQDPKRGYQETQYF. CDR3 in DNA: TGCGCCAGCAGCCAAGACCCGAAGCGCGGTTACCAAGAGACCCAGTACTTC. J is TRBJ2-5 and V is TRBV4-1, with D unclear. The germline V gene has CDR1 MGHRA and CDR2 YSYEKL. This CDR3 spans 17 amino acids. Between the trimmed V and J ends, which lost 0 bases and 0 bases, there was a span of 14 bases.

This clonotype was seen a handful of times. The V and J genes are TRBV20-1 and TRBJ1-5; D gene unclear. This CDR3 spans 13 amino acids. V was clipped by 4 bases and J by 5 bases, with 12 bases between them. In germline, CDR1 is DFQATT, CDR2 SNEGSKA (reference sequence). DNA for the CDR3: TGCAGTGCTAAGTCGGGGTGGGATCAGCCCCAGCATTTT. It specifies CSAKSGWDQPQHF.

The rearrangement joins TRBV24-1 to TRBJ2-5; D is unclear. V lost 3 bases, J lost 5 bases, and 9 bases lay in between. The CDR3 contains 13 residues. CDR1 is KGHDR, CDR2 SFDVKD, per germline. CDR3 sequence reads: CATSDPEGETQYF. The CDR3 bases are TGTGCCACCAGTGATCCAGAAGGGGAGACCCAGTACTTC.

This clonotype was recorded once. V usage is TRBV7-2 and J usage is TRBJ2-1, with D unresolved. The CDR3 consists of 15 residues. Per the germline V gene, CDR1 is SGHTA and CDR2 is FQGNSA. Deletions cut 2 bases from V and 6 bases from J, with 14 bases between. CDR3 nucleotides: TGTGCCAGCAGCTTAAGTCCTTCCTACCTCAATGAGCAGTTCTTC. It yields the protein CASSLSPSYLNEQFF.

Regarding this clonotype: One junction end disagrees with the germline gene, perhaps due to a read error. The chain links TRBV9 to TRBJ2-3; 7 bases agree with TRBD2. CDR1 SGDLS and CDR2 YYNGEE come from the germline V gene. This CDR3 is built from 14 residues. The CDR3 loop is CPSSPSGHTDTQYF. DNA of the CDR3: TGCCCCAGCAGCCCTAGCGGACATACAGATACGCAGTATTTT.

Here the CDR3 reads CASSFELGQETQYF. The DNA for the CDR3 is TGTGCCAGCAGCTTTGAACTCGGTCAGGAGACCCAGTACTTC. V and J are TRBV5-4 and TRBJ2-5; D gene uncertain. The V end was cut by 2 bases, the J end by 5 bases, with 13 bases between. The length of the CDR3 is 14 residues. Per germline, CDR1 SGHNT and CDR2 YYREEE (reference sequence).

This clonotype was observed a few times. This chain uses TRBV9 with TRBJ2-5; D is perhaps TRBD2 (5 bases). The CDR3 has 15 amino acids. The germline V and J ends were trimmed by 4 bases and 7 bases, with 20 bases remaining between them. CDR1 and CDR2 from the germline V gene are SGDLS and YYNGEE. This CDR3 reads CASSTDPRPGSTQYF. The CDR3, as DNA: TGTGCCAGCAGCACCGACCCCAGGCCGGGATCGACCCAGTACTTC.

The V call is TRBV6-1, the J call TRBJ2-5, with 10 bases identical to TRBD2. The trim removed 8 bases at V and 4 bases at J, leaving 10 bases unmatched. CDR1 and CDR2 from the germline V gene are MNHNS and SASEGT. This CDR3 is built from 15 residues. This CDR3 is CASPILAGVLETQYF. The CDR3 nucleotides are TGTGCCAGCCCTATCCTAGCGGGAGTCTTAGAGACCCAGTACTTC.

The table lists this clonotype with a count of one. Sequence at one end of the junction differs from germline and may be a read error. Written as DNA, the CDR3 is TGTGCCAGCAGTCCTTTCGCTTACCTTCGCGGGGACGAGCATTACTTC. It is translated as CASSPFAYLRGDEHYF. The chain uses TRBV27 and TRBJ2-7; possibly TRBD2 for D (6 bases). Germline CDR1 and CDR2: MNHEY and SMNVEV (reference sequence). CDR3 length: 16 amino acids.

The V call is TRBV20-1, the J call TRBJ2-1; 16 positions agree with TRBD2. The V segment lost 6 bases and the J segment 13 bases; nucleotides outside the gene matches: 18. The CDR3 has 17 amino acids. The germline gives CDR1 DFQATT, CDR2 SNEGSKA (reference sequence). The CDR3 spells CSAPAGTSGGAFHIQFF. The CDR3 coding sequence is TGCAGTGCCCCGGCTGGGACTAGCGGGGGGGCTTTTCATATCCAGTTCTTC.

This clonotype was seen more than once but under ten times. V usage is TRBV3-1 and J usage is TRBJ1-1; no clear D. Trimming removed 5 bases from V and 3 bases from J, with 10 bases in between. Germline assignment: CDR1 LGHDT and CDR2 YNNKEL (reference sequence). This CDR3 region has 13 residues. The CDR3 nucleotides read TGTGCCAGCAGCTCTTGGCTTGACACTGAAGCTTTCTTT. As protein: CASSSWLDTEAFF.

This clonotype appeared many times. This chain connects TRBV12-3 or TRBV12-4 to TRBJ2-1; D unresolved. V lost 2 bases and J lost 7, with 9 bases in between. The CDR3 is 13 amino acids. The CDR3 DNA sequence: TGTGCCAGCAGTTTATCAGTGTGGAATGAGCAGTTCTTC. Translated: CASSLSVWNEQFF.

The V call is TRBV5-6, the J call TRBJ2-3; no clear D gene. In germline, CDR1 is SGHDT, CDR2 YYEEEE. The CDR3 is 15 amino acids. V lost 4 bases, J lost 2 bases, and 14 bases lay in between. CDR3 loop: CASSQRVKDTDTQYF. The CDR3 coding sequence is TGTGCCAGCAGCCAACGGGTGAAGGACACAGATACGCAGTATTTT.

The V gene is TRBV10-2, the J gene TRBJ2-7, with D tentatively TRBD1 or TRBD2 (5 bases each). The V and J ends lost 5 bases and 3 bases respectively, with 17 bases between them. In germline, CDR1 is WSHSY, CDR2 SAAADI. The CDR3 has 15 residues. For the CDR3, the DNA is TGCGCCAGCAGTCCCCCCGGGACGGCAGTCTACGAGCAGTACTTC. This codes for CASSPPGTAVYEQYF.